This T cell receptor beta chain was retrieved from a study of CD4 and CD8 cells across lung adenocarcinoma regions. This clonotype occurred a few times. Donors had localized lung adenocarcinoma, a non-small cell lung cancer. Germline CDR1 is MNHEY and CDR2 is SVGAGI. Unmatched junction bases numbered 4, after V lost 3 bases and J lost 6 bases. This CDR3 is 13 amino acids long. TCRdb re-derived calls from the PCR reads in MiXCR, one entry per CDR3 protein. The sample yields more than 9,000 distinct CDR3 sequences, 51% seen once. Input material: CD4+ T cells from the margin of a lung tumor. This chain connects TRBV6-5 to TRBJ2-7; 8 bases align to TRBD2. The sequence came from a male donor with lung adenocarcinoma. The CD4 and CD8 labels of this study may be unreliable. DNA of the CDR3: TGTGCCAGCAGTTATCCCGGGACTAGCGAGCAGTACTTC. This encodes CASSYPGTSEQYF.